The clone carrying this T cell receptor beta chain came up many times. Hyperthyroidism cases were recent diagnoses of under 2 months' duration in people aged 18 to 65. Someone took the PBMCs out of around 10 ml of fresh peripheral blood. These data originate in a study of Graves' ophthalmopathy and Graves' hyperthyroidism. Germline CDR1 reads SEHNR; CDR2 reads FQNEAQ (reference sequence). The CDR3 consists of 14 residues. Unmatched junction bases numbered 2, after V lost 5 bases and J lost 4 bases. From RNA, the CDR3 regions of TCR beta chains were amplified and sequenced. First-round RT-PCR relied on HTBI primers, and a second-round multiplex PCR came next. One entry per CDR3 protein, called by TCRdb with MiXCR from the multiplex PCR reads. The sample shows roughly 420,000 distinct CDR3 sequences, 21% of them seen only once.

The sample was peripheral blood. The chain uses TRBV7-9 and TRBJ2-5, with 12 bases aligning to TRBD2. The TCR was taken from a woman younger than 35 with stable Graves' hyperthyroidism. The CDR3 is CASSQGLAGETQYF. In DNA form, the CDR3 reads TGTGCCAGCAGCCAGGGACTAGCGGGAGAGACCCAGTACTTC.